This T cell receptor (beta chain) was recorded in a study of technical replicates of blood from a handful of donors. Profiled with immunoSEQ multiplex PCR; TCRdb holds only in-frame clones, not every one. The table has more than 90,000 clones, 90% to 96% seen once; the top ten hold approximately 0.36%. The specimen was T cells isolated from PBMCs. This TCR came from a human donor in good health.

This CDR3 reads CASSLFGQTSGRAYEQYF. CDR3 in DNA: TGTGCCAGCAGCTTATTTGGGCAGACTAGCGGGAGGGCCTACGAGCAGTACTTC. The chain links TRBV7-3 to TRBJ2-7; 14 positions match TRBD2. V gave up 2 bases and J gave up 2 bases; unmatched junction bases: 8. The CDR3 loop spans 18 amino acids. Germline V lookup: CDR1 SGHTA, CDR2 FQGTGA.